Here is one T cell receptor (beta chain) with its context. Its antigen is currently unknown. V shed 2 bases and J shed 3 bases, with 11 bases lying between them. Germline V gene lookup returns CDR1 SGHTA and CDR2 FQGNSA. The CDR3 covers 15 residues. A multiplex PCR was run with 60 Vbeta primers and 13 Jbeta primers. The assay was immunoSEQ multiplex PCR, and TCRdb's table has in-frame clones only and misses some. The data contain 110,000 to 150,000 clones, about 76% of them seen just once; the ten biggest clones take up roughly 3.8%. This sample was included in a study of cytomegalovirus exposure and HLA in healthy donors. Study outcomes and limitations: In a later analysis, TCR beta V- and J-gene trimming was associated with a missense DCLRE1C variant.

The receptor's source is a male donor in good health and CMV-seronegative. Material for sequencing was PBMCs. The chain carries TRBV7-2 and TRBJ1-5; tentatively, D is TRBD1 (5 bases). The CDR3 nucleotides read TGTGCCAGCAGCTTACCGGGGGGATACAATCAGCCCCAGCATTTT. This encodes CASSLPGGYNQPQHF.